This is a list of T cell receptor beta chains from one sample in a study of OX40 agonist ivuxolimab in advanced cancers. The repertoire was sequenced with immunoSEQ multiplex PCR; TCRdb's copy has only in-frame clones and lacks some. The sample holds around 70,000 clones, 65% to 85% seen once. This material consisted of CD4+ or CD8+ T cells sorted from blood, taken in a trial of the OX40 agonist ivuxolimab. Receptors were obtained from an adult with an advanced solid tumor such as melanoma, head and neck, liver or kidney cancer. CDR3s include the opening cysteine and the closing phenylalanine or tryptophan. A D gene is named only where the DNA matches it firmly. Only some rows state a clone size, as once, few, many or a class for expanded clones.

len,abundance,d_gene,j_gene,v_gene,CDR3nt,CDR3aa
17,.,TRBD2,TRBJ2-5,TRBV10-3,TGTGCCACAAGAGGACTAGCGGGAGGCACCAACCAAGAGACCCAGTACTTC,CATRGLAGGTNQETQYF
13,.,.,TRBJ2-5,TRBV11-3,TGTGCCAGCAGCTTAGGGCGGCGAGAGACCCAGTACTTC,CASSLGRRETQYF
14,.,TRBD2,TRBJ2-5,TRBV7-2,TGTGCCAGCAGCCCTTTTGGTAGCGGGAGCGGCCAGTACTTC,CASSPFGSGSGQYF
15,.,.,TRBJ2-5,TRBV5-6,TGTGCCAGCAGCCCGACAGGACCTCGCGGGGAGACCCAGTACTTC,CASSPTGPRGETQYF
15,.,.,TRBJ1-6,TRBV9,TGTGCCAGCAGCGTTTTAAGCTCCTATAATTCACCCCTCCACTTT,CASSVLSSYNSPLHF
14,.,TRBD1,TRBJ2-1,TRBV6-1,TGTGCCAGCAGTGTTCGGGACAGCTTTACGGAGCAGTTCTTC,CASSVRDSFTEQFF
11,few,.,TRBJ2-7,TRBV7-8,TGTGCCAGCAGCTTAGGGGACGAGCAGTACTTC,CASSLGDEQYF
15,.,.,TRBJ1-6,TRBV15,TGTGCCACCAGCAGAGATCCAGGATATAATTCACCCCTCCACTTT,CATSRDPGYNSPLHF
14,.,TRBD1,TRBJ1-4,TRBV5-1,TGCGCCAGCAGAGAAGGAGACAGGGGTGAGAAACTGTTTTTT,CASREGDRGEKLFF
16,.,TRBD2,TRBJ2-2,TRBV11-2,TGTGCCAGCAGCTCCGGTAGCGGGAGGGCCACCGGGGAGCTGTTTTTT,CASSSGSGRATGELFF
14,.,.,TRBJ2-7,TRBV29-1,TGCAGCGTTGAGAGGTGGGGGGAACGCTACGAGCAGTACTTC,CSVERWGERYEQYF
16,.,.,TRBJ1-1,TRBV19,TGTGCCAGTAAGCATAAGAAAGGGGCCGCGAACACTGAAGCTTTCTTT,CASKHKKGAANTEAFF
15,.,TRBD1,TRBJ2-1,TRBV15,TGTGCCACCAGCCGTTTAGGACAGGGTACCAATGAGCAGTTCTTC,CATSRLGQGTNEQFF
15,.,TRBD2,TRBJ2-7,TRBV5-1,TGCGCCAGCAGCTGGGCACTAGCGGGAGAAAACGAGCAGTACTTC,CASSWALAGENEQYF
14,once,TRBD1,TRBJ2-7,TRBV5-1,TGCGCCAGCAGCCCCCCGGGACAGGGGAACGAGCAGTACTTC,CASSPPGQGNEQYF
14,.,TRBD2,TRBJ2-1,TRBV11-2,TGTGCCAGCAGCTCACTAGCGGGAGGGTATGAGCAGTTCTTC,CASSSLAGGYEQFF
13,.,.,TRBJ1-3,TRBV27,TGTGCCAGCAGGGGGGGTTTCAGAAACACCATATATTTT,CASRGGFRNTIYF
17,once,TRBD1,TRBJ2-1,TRBV6-1,TGTGCCAGCAGTGACCCACTGGACAGGAGCTCCTACAATGAGCAGTTCTTC,CASSDPLDRSSYNEQFF
14,.,.,TRBJ2-5,TRBV7-9,TGTGCCAGCACCCTAGGGCAGTCTCTTTCGACCCAGTACTTC,CASTLGQSLSTQYF
14,.,.,TRBJ2-2,TRBV30,TGTGCCTGGAGTAGGAACCGTGACACCGGGGAGCTGTTTTTT,CAWSRNRDTGELFF
14,few,.,TRBJ2-3,TRBV4-2,TGTGCCAGCAGCCAAGATGGGCCAGGGGATACGCAGTATTTT,CASSQDGPGDTQYF
12,.,TRBD1,TRBJ2-3,TRBV6-5,TGTGCCAGCAGCCAACAGGGGGATACGCAGTATTTT,CASSQQGDTQYF
15,.,TRBD1,TRBJ1-1,TRBV13,TGTGCCAGCAGCTTCTCCCGGGACAGGGACACTGAAGCTTTCTTT,CASSFSRDRDTEAFF
13,.,.,TRBJ1-2,TRBV11-2,TGTGCCAGCAGCTTTGCTGGAAACTATGGCTACACCTTC,CASSFAGNYGYTF
15,.,TRBD1,TRBJ2-7,TRBV9,TGTGCCAGCAGCCCTCCTCGGGACAGATCCTACGAGCAGTACTTC,CASSPPRDRSYEQYF
14,few,.,TRBJ1-6,TRBV5-1,TGCGCCAGCAGCCCCTGGACGGGGAATTCACCCCTCCACTTT,CASSPWTGNSPLHF
15,.,.,TRBJ2-2,TRBV18,TGTGCCAGCTCACCATACAGGGAAGTGACCGGGGAGCTGTTTTTT,CASSPYREVTGELFF
14,.,.,TRBJ1-4,TRBV28,TGTGCCAGCAACACTAGGGGGGTTAATGAAAAACTGTTTTTT,CASNTRGVNEKLFF
14,.,TRBD1,TRBJ1-4,TRBV19,TGTGCCAGTAGGCCGACAGGGGGCAACGAAAAACTGTTTTTT,CASRPTGGNEKLFF
13,.,.,TRBJ1-2,TRBV28,TGTGCCAGCAGTTTATGGCAGGGAAGTGGCTACACCTTC,CASSLWQGSGYTF
14,.,TRBD1,TRBJ2-5,TRBV5-1,TGCGCCAGCAGCCCAAGGACAGGGCAAGAGACCCAGTACTTC,CASSPRTGQETQYF
15,once,.,TRBJ2-3,TRBV7-9,TGTGCCAGCAGCTTAACGGGGGCTGGCACAGATACGCAGTATTTT,CASSLTGAGTDTQYF
11,.,.,TRBJ2-7,TRBV25-1,TGTGCCAGCCGCACAGTCTACGAGCAGTACTTC,CASRTVYEQYF
13,.,.,TRBJ2-6,TRBV19,TGTGCCAGTAGTACTTCTGGGGCCAACGTCCTGACTTTC,CASSTSGANVLTF
15,.,TRBD1,TRBJ1-2,TRBV6-1,TGTGCCAGCACCCAACGGGGACAGGGTGTCTATGGCTACACCTTC,CASTQRGQGVYGYTF
14,.,.,TRBJ1-1,TRBV11-3,TGTGCCAGCAGCTTAGATGGTTCTAACACTGAAGCTTTCTTT,CASSLDGSNTEAFF
15,.,.,TRBJ1-1,TRBV7-9,TGTGCCAGCAGCTTGTTAAATGGGGCGCGAACTGAAGCTTTCTTT,CASSLLNGARTEAFF
13,few,TRBD1,TRBJ1-4,TRBV18,TGTGCCAGCTCACTGGAGGGGACAGGGAATCCCTTTTTT,CASSLEGTGNPFF
14,few,.,TRBJ2-7,TRBV6-1,TGTGCCAGCACGAGTGTGGGACTGGTAAACGAGCAGTACTTC,CASTSVGLVNEQYF
15,.,.,TRBJ2-1,TRBV18,TGTGCCAGCTCACCGCTGGGGGGCTCCTACAATGAGCAGTTCTTC,CASSPLGGSYNEQFF
15,.,TRBD1,TRBJ1-6,TRBV7-8,TGTGCCAGCAGCTTACAGGGGGCACTTAATTCACCCCTCCACTTT,CASSLQGALNSPLHF
15,few,.,TRBJ2-3,TRBV7-2,TGTGCCAGCAGCCCCGGAGAGGGGAGCACAGATACGCAGTATTTT,CASSPGEGSTDTQYF
14,.,.,TRBJ2-3,TRBV5-1,TGCGCCAGCAGCTTTGGGGGAGGAACAGATACGCAGTATTTT,CASSFGGGTDTQYF
16,.,.,TRBJ1-3,TRBV7-2,TGTGCCAGCAGCTTAGAGGGCAGGGCACAGGGAAACACCATATATTTT,CASSLEGRAQGNTIYF
11,.,.,TRBJ1-1,TRBV30,TGTGCCTGGAGAGGGAACACTGAAGCTTTCTTT,CAWRGNTEAFF
14,.,.,TRBJ1-1,TRBV19,TGTGCCAGTAGTATCCTACAGCTGAACACTGAAGCTTTCTTT,CASSILQLNTEAFF
15,.,.,TRBJ1-1,TRBV28,TGTGCCAGCAGATCTACAGGGACCCCGCGGACTGAAGCTTTCTTT,CASRSTGTPRTEAFF
15,.,.,TRBJ1-2,TRBV27,TGTGCCAGCAGAGATTTAAGGAATGCGGTCTATGGCTACACCTTC,CASRDLRNAVYGYTF
15,.,.,TRBJ2-1,TRBV30,TGTGCCTGGACCGGACCCACGAGCTCCTACAATGAGCAGTTCTTC,CAWTGPTSSYNEQFF
13,.,.,TRBJ2-1,TRBV12-5,TGTGCTAGTGCCCTGGGGGGGCTCAATGAGCAGTTCTTC,CASALGGLNEQFF
19,.,.,TRBJ1-1,TRBV11-2,TGTGCCAGCAGCTTAGCCGGGTTCCGGTCAACTCTCGAGAATACTGAAGCTTTCTTT,CASSLAGFRSTLENTEAFF
16,.,.,TRBJ2-3,TRBV9,TGTGCCAGCAGCGTAGATGGCGGGGACGGCACAGATACGCAGTATTTT,CASSVDGGDGTDTQYF
14,once,TRBD1,TRBJ1-2,TRBV18,TGTGCCAGCTCCCCGGGACAGGGGAACTATGGCTACACCTTC,CASSPGQGNYGYTF
14,.,TRBD1,TRBJ2-7,TRBV5-1,TGCGCCAGCAGCGGAAAGCTGGACAGGTACGAGCAGTACTTC,CASSGKLDRYEQYF
15,few,.,TRBJ1-5,TRBV2,TGTGCCAGCAGTGGAGGGACATACCTTAATCAGCCCCAGCATTTT,CASSGGTYLNQPQHF